The 6 T cell receptor beta chains below come from one sample, sequenced in a study of T cell changes during pregnancy in multiple sclerosis. Method: immunoSEQ multiplex PCR; TCRdb's copy keeps in-frame clones and lacks some. There are over 50,000 clones in the sample; about nine tenths occur only once, and under 0.7% lies in the top ten. The sample consisted of CD4+ T cells from peripheral blood mononuclear cells, taken after pregnancy. These receptors all come from a female donor with multiple sclerosis, enrolled in a pregnancy study.

This clone was observed a few times. The V call is TRBV19, the J call TRBJ1-1; possible D gene TRBD1, 5 bases. Trimming removed 7 bases at V and 2 bases at J, with 14 bases between. CDR3 length equals 14 residues. From germline, CDR1 is LNHDA and CDR2 SQIVND (reference sequence). CDR3 region: CASTSQVKNTEAFF. In nucleotides, the CDR3 is TGTGCCAGTACCTCACAGGTCAAAAACACTGAAGCTTTCTTT.

This clone was detected only a few times. V usage is TRBV28 and J usage is TRBJ1-1; 8 bases map to TRBD1. The CDR3 has 12 amino acids. CDR1 and CDR2 from the germline V gene are MDHEN and SYDVKM. Trimming cost V 4 bases and J 10 bases; bases outside gene matches: 5. CDR3: CASSSKTGGAFF. The CDR3 nucleotides read TGTGCCAGCAGTTCTAAAACAGGGGGAGCTTTCTTT.

The rearrangement links TRBV5-4 to TRBJ2-5; 8 bases are shared with TRBD2. The CDR3 is 14 residues long. The germline CDR1 and CDR2 sequences are SGHNT and YYREEE (reference sequence). V was clipped by 3 bases and J by 5 bases; unmatched bases: 6. CDR3 sequence reads: CASSYRTSSETQYF. The CDR3 DNA sequence: TGTGCCAGCAGCTATAGGACTAGCTCCGAGACCCAGTACTTC.

This chain joins TRBV7-8 and TRBJ2-7; 8 bases fit TRBD2. Trimming removed 2 bases from V and 3 bases from J; junction bases left unmatched: 0. The CDR3 covers 13 residues. CDR1 SGHVS and CDR2 FQNEAQ come from the germline V gene. CDR3 nucleotide sequence: TGTGCCAGCAGCTTACTAGCGGGCTACGAGCAGTACTTC. Residues: CASSLLAGYEQYF.

CDR3 DNA sequence: TGTGCCAGCAGGGGTGGACTAGCGGGAGGGCGCACAGATACGCAGTATTTT. Amino acid sequence: CASRGGLAGGRTDTQYF. The chain joins TRBV28 to TRBJ2-3; 15 bases match TRBD2. The CDR3 loop spans 17 amino acids. CDR1 and CDR2 from the germline V gene are MDHEN and SYDVKM. V gave up 6 bases and J gave up 1 base; unmatched junction bases: 5.

J is TRBJ2-7 and V is TRBV28; possible D gene TRBD1, 6 bases. V was clipped by 4 bases and J by 4 bases, with 11 bases between them. The CDR3 contains 13 residues. Germline lookup yields CDR1 MDHEN and CDR2 SYDVKM. The CDR3 sequence is CASSYRQGYEQYF. The CDR3 DNA reads as TGTGCCAGCAGTTACCGGCAGGGGTACGAGCAGTACTTC.